The T cell receptor beta chain under discussion was sequenced for a study of CD4 and CD8 cells across lung adenocarcinoma regions. From the PCR reads, TCRdb called clonotypes with MiXCR, one entry per CDR3 protein. The sample yields 7,500 to 8,000 distinct CDR3 sequences, more than 55% seen once. Many counts were recorded for this clonotype. V was clipped by 8 bases and J by 2 bases, with 11 bases between them. Per the germline V gene, CDR1 is WSHSY and CDR2 is SAAADI. The CDR3 contains 13 residues. Samples came from patients with localized non-small cell lung adenocarcinoma. This chain links TRBV10-2 with TRBJ2-3, with D possibly TRBD2 on 6 matching bases. This TCR came from a female donor with lung adenocarcinoma. The CD4 and CD8 labels of this study may be unreliable. Input material: CD4+ T cells from the center of a lung tumor. CDR3: CASYGGITDTQYF. In nucleotides, the CDR3 is TGCGCCAGCTACGGGGGTATCACAGATACGCAGTATTTT.